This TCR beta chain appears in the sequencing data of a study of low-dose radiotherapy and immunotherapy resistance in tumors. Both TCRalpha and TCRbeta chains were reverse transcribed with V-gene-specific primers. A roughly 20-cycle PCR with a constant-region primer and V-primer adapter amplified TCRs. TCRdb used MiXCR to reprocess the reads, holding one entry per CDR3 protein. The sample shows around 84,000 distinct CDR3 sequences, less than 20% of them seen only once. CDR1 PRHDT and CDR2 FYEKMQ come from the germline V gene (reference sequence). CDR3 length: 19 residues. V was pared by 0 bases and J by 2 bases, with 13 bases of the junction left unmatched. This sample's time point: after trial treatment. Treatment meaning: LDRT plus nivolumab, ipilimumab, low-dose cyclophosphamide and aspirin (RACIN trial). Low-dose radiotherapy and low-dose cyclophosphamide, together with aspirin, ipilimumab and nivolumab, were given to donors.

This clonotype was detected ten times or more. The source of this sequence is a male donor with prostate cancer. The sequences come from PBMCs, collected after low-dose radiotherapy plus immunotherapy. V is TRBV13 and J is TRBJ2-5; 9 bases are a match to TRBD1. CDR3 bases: TGTGCCAGCAGCTTAGGCAGGGGACAGGGCGAAACGACTCAAGAGACCCAGTACTTC. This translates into CASSLGRGQGETTQETQYF.